This T cell receptor beta chain was captured in a study of cytomegalovirus exposure and HLA in healthy donors. Germline CDR1 and CDR2: SNHLY and FYNNEI. The CDR3 covers 17 residues. V was clipped by 4 bases and J by 0 bases; unmatched bases: 9. 60 Vbeta and 13 Jbeta primers were used in PCR. The method was immunoSEQ multiplex PCR; TCRdb's version includes in-frame clones alone and lacks a portion of them. Among 200,000 to 250,000 clones listed, roughly three quarters were seen once. The J gene is TRBJ2-3, the V gene TRBV2, with 8 bases lining up with TRBD2. The origin of this receptor is a man aged 50 to 60 in good health and CMV-seronegative. Sequences were obtained from PBMCs. DNA for the CDR3: TGTGCCAGCAGTGTGAGCGGGAGTTACCAAAGCACAGATACGCAGTATTTT. Encoded protein: CASSVSGSYQSTDTQYF.